A single sample is the source of the 30 T cell receptor beta chains below, sequenced in a study of blood T cell repertoires in COVID-19. The protocol was immunoSEQ multiplex PCR, while the TCRdb copy is restricted to in-frame clones and leaves out a portion. Of about 180,000 clones in the sample, 80% to 90% were seen once. Sequencing was performed on peripheral blood. These receptors came from a human donor with active or convalescent COVID-19. The donor label of this sample is uncertain.

The chain couples TRBV14 to TRBJ1-2; 8 nucleotides match TRBD1. The junction had 10 bases not matched to a gene; V was cut back by 0 bases and J by 1 base. The CDR3 runs to 18 residues. Germline values: CDR1 SGHDN, CDR2 FVKESK. The CDR3, as DNA: TGTGCCAGCAGCCAAGATCTACCAGGGGGCAGGTTTAACTATGGCTACACCTTC. Encoded protein: CASSQDLPGGRFNYGYTF.

As regards this clone: The junction shows a germline mismatch at one end, possibly a read error. Additional DNA sequences in this sample encode the identical CDR3. In DNA form, the CDR3 reads TGTGCTAGCAGTTTAGGGTTGGGGGCAAGCTCTGGAAACACCATATATTTT. Residues: CASSLGLGASSGNTIYF. This sequence joins TRBV28 and TRBJ1-3; D is possibly TRBD1 (6 bases). CDR3 length: 17 residues. Germline values: CDR1 MDHEN, CDR2 SYDVKM.

The rearrangement joins TRBV6-4 to TRBJ2-1, with 7 bases matching TRBD2. Germline CDR1 reads MRHNA; CDR2 reads SNTAGT. The trim removed 2 bases at V and 8 bases at J, leaving 3 bases unmatched. The CDR3 loop spans 13 amino acids. In DNA, the CDR3 is TGTGCCAGCAGTGACGGGAGGGGCTATGAGCAGTTCTTC. Translation gives CASSDGRGYEQFF.

The chain couples TRBV28 to TRBJ2-5; maybe TRBD1 (5 bases). The germline V gene has CDR1 MDHEN and CDR2 SYDVKM. V was shortened by 7 bases and J by 5 bases, with 23 bases between the two germline ends. CDR3 length equals 16 residues. DNA of the CDR3: TGTGCCAGCAACTCAGTTACAGGCCCACAGCAGGAGACCCAGTACTTC. Translated, it gives CASNSVTGPQQETQYF.

The rearrangement links TRBV5-1 to TRBJ2-1, with 10 positions matching TRBD1. CDR3 length equals 16 residues. Trimming at V came to 4 bases and at J to 7 bases, leaving 11 bases not matched to a gene. Germline V gene data show CDR1 as SGHRS and CDR2 as YFSETQ. The CDR3 is CASSLYDRGLGNEQFF. The CDR3, as DNA: TGCGCCAGCAGCCTCTATGACAGGGGGCTGGGAAATGAGCAGTTCTTC.

The V and J genes are TRBV7-9 and TRBJ1-2; D is unresolved. Germline V gene sequence: CDR1 SEHNR, CDR2 FQNEAQ (reference sequence). This CDR3 is built from 15 residues. With 0 bases removed from V and 2 bases from J, the gap between germline ends came to 10 bases. The CDR3 DNA reads as TGTGCCAGCAGCTTAGCCACAGTTTGGAACTATGGCTACACCTTC. It translates to CASSLATVWNYGYTF.

This clone was counted only a few times. The chain combines TRBV5-1 with TRBJ2-1; 7 nucleotides line up with TRBD2. Germline loops: CDR1 SGHRS, CDR2 YFSETQ. The CDR3 consists of 14 residues. The junction had 7 bases not matched to a gene; V was cut back by 4 bases and J by 6 bases. The CDR3 sequence: CASSTGGFSNEQFF. The CDR3 DNA reads TGCGCCAGCAGCACCGGGGGGTTTAGCAATGAGCAGTTCTTC.

J is TRBJ1-4 and V is TRBV7-9; 8 nucleotides align to TRBD1. Germline CDR1 SEHNR, CDR2 FQNEAQ (reference sequence). V lost 5 bases to trimming and J lost 4 bases; unmatched junction nucleotides: 12. CDR3 length equals 17 residues. CDR3: CASSPYPGQGLNEKLFF. The CDR3 coding sequence is TGTGCCAGCAGCCCATACCCAGGACAGGGCCTTAATGAAAAACTGTTTTTT.

The chain recombines TRBV7-9 with TRBJ1-4, with 8 bases aligning to TRBD1. CDR1 SEHNR and CDR2 FQNEAQ come from the germline V gene (reference sequence). This CDR3 has 13 residues. Trimming at V came to 5 bases and at J to 5 bases, leaving 1 base not matched to a gene. The CDR3 spells CASSRTGNEKLFF. The CDR3 DNA sequence: TGTGCCAGCAGCCGGACAGGGAATGAAAAACTGTTTTTT.

As DNA, the CDR3 is TGTGCCAGCAGCTTCAGCGAGAGCTCCTACAATGAGCAGTTCTTC. Residues: CASSFSESSYNEQFF. J is TRBJ2-1 and V is TRBV9; D uncertain. V was pared by 4 bases and J by 0 bases, with 11 bases between. CDR1 is SGDLS, CDR2 YYNGEE, per germline. This CDR3 spans 15 amino acids.

Concerning this clone itself: The same CDR3 also results from other DNA sequences found in this sample. The chain joins TRBV27 to TRBJ2-6; D call uncertain. The V gene's germline CDR1 is MNHEY and CDR2 SMNVEV (reference sequence). V lost 3 bases and J 2 bases, leaving 2 bases between the germline ends. The CDR3 contains 13 residues. CDR3 in DNA: TGTGCCAGCAGTTTTACTGGGGCCAACGTCCTGACTTTC. It specifies CASSFTGANVLTF.

The rearrangement joins TRBV7-6 to TRBJ1-2; D is unclear. The CDR3 is 15 amino acids. CDR1 is SGHVS and CDR2 is FNYEAQ in the germline V gene. Trimming took off 5 bases at V and 5 bases at J, with 18 bases between the two ends. In DNA, the CDR3 is TGTGCCAGCAGCCCCATAAGTACTCAGGCGTATGGCTACACCTTC. Its protein is CASSPISTQAYGYTF.

This clone was seen a handful of times. J is TRBJ1-1 and V is TRBV11-3; weak D call: TRBD1 (5 bases). CDR1 and CDR2 from the germline V gene are SGHNT and YENEEA. There are 15 residues in the CDR3. V lost 4 bases and J 1 base, leaving 13 bases between the germline ends. The CDR3 reads CASSSYLTGNTEAFF. The CDR3 DNA sequence: TGTGCCAGCAGCTCATACCTAACAGGGAACACTGAAGCTTTCTTT.

This chain connects TRBV6-2 or TRBV6-3 to TRBJ1-6; the D gene is possibly TRBD1 (5 bases). V was pared by 2 bases and J by 7 bases, with 9 bases between. CDR1 is MNHEY and CDR2 is SVGEGT in the germline V gene. CDR3 length: 14 residues. CDR3 residues: CASSYRSGNSPLHF. The CDR3 DNA follows: TGTGCCAGCAGTTACCGTTCAGGGAATTCACCCCTCCACTTT.

The genes are TRBV30 and TRBJ1-4; D remains ambiguous. The CDR3 length is 13 residues. Germline lookup yields CDR1 GTSNPN and CDR2 SVGIG (reference sequence). V lost 2 bases to trimming and J lost 5 bases, with 9 bases between them. The CDR3 DNA reads TGTGCCTGGAGTATGGGCAGCAATGAAAAACTGTTTTTT. It codes for CAWSMGSNEKLFF. Combining the CDR3 with reference TRBV30 and TRBJ1-4 gives the whole variable domain SQTIHQWPATLVQPVGSPLSLECTVEGTSNPNLYWYRQAAGRGLQLLFYSVGIGQISSEVPQNLSASRPQDRQFILSSKKLLLSDSGFYLCAWSMGSNEKLFFGSGTQLSVL.

The chain joins TRBV9 to TRBJ1-2, with D possibly TRBD1 on 6 matching bases. The CDR3 covers 12 residues. Between the trimmed V and J ends, which lost 4 bases and 7 bases, there was a span of 11 bases. The V gene's germline CDR1 is SGDLS and CDR2 YYNGEE. The CDR3 loop reads CASSQGTVGYTF. The CDR3 coding sequence is TGTGCCAGCAGCCAGGGGACGGTTGGCTACACCTTC.

This clone showed up just once. The rearrangement joins TRBV5-1 to TRBJ2-2, with D tentatively TRBD2 (6 bases). V was pared by 3 bases and J by 0 bases, with 15 bases between. This CDR3 has 17 residues. Germline loops: CDR1 SGHRS, CDR2 YFSETQ. In DNA form, the CDR3 reads TGCGCCAGCAGCTCGAAGGTCAGCGGGTCGAACACCGGGGAGCTGTTTTTT. This translates into CASSSKVSGSNTGELFF. Variable domain in full (rest from reference TRBV5-1 and TRBJ2-2): KAGVTQTPRYLIKTRGQQVTLSCSPISGHRSVSWYQQTPGQGLQFLFEYFSETQRNKGNFPGRFSGRQFSNSRSEMNVSTLELGDSALYLCASSSKVSGSNTGELFFGEGSRLTVL.

V gene TRBV29-1 combines with J gene TRBJ2-1; 13 bases are shared with TRBD2. V dropped 0 bases and J dropped 3; count of bases not matched to a gene: 11. In germline, CDR1 is SQVTM, CDR2 ANQGSEA. This CDR3 is 19 amino acids long. CDR3 sequence (DNA): TGCAGCGTTGAAGACATAGTTACTAGCGGGAGGGCACACTACAATGAGCAGTTCTTC. This gives the protein CSVEDIVTSGRAHYNEQFF.

The V call is TRBV19, the J call TRBJ1-1; D uncertain. V was clipped by 7 bases and J by 0 bases, with 9 bases between them. Germline V gene lookup returns CDR1 LNHDA and CDR2 SQIVND (reference sequence). The CDR3 covers 13 residues. The CDR3 loop is CASTTGMNTEAFF. In DNA, the CDR3 is TGTGCCAGTACGACGGGAATGAACACTGAAGCTTTCTTT.

In this sample, this clone turned up a few times. The chain joins TRBV6-1 to TRBJ2-2; D may be TRBD1 (5 bases). This CDR3 has 16 residues. Trimming removed 2 bases at V and 1 base at J, with 11 bases between. The germline gives CDR1 MNHNS, CDR2 SASEGT. The CDR3 loop is CASSEQVQGNTGELFF. The CDR3 coding sequence is TGTGCCAGCAGTGAACAGGTTCAGGGGAACACCGGGGAGCTGTTTTTT.

The chain links TRBV11-3 to TRBJ2-2; 8 bases are a match to TRBD1. The CDR3 is 14 amino acids. The V gene's germline CDR1 is SGHNT and CDR2 YENEEA. The J segment lost 7 bases and the V segment lost 3 bases, leaving 4 bases of the junction unmatched. CDR3 DNA: TGTGCCAGCAGCTTGACAGGGGTGATCGGGGAGCTGTTTTTT. The encoded protein is CASSLTGVIGELFF.

The J gene is TRBJ2-6, the V gene TRBV24-1; 9 bases are a match to TRBD1. Unmatched junction bases numbered 8, after V lost 6 bases and J lost 0 bases. Germline V gene data show CDR1 as KGHDR and CDR2 as SFDVKD. The CDR3 extends over 18 amino acids. The CDR3 coding sequence is TGTGCCACCAGTAGACCGGGACAGGGCAACTCTGGGGCCAACGTCCTGACTTTC. This encodes CATSRPGQGNSGANVLTF.

A note on this clone: Possible read error: a much larger clone is one base away. The chain couples TRBV11-1 to TRBJ2-3; no reliable D call. Germline CDR1 and CDR2: SGHAT and FQDESV (reference sequence). With 5 bases removed from V and 1 base from J, the gap between germline ends came to 4 bases. The CDR3 length is 12 residues. The CDR3 region is CASSLGTDTQYF. The CDR3 DNA follows: TGTGCCAGCAGCCTCGGCACAGATACGCAGTATTTT.

The chain recombines TRBV27 with TRBJ2-1; D remains unclear. CDR3 length: 16 residues. The V gene's germline CDR1 is MNHEY and CDR2 SMNVEV (reference sequence). The V end lost 6 bases, the J end lost 8 bases, and 23 bases lay between the germline ends. CDR3 sequence reads: CASSLGRSGVMHEQFF. The CDR3 bases are TGTGCCAGCAGCCTCGGCCGCAGTGGAGTGATGCATGAGCAGTTCTTC.

The CDR3 DNA reads TGTGCCAGTACCCCCGACAGTTGGTATGGCTACACCTTC. Protein product: CASTPDSWYGYTF. V gene TRBV19 combines with J gene TRBJ1-2; weak D call: TRBD1 (5 bases). The CDR3 is 13 amino acids. Germline CDR1 LNHDA, CDR2 SQIVND (reference sequence). Trimming shortened V by 7 bases and J by 5 bases, and 14 bases separated the two germline ends.

The V gene is TRBV7-9, the J gene TRBJ2-5; D is perhaps TRBD1 (6 bases). The germline V and J ends were trimmed by 5 bases and 5 bases, with 12 bases remaining between them. The CDR3 spans 13 residues. CDR1 is SEHNR, CDR2 FQNEAQ, per germline (reference sequence). CDR3 in amino acids: CASSRYRGETQYF. CDR3 in DNA: TGTGCCAGCAGCCGATATAGGGGGGAGACCCAGTACTTC.

V is TRBV11-3 and J is TRBJ1-1, with D possibly matching TRBD1 (6 bases). The length of the CDR3 is 14 residues. Germline assignment: CDR1 SGHNT and CDR2 YENEEA. Trimming removed 6 bases at V and 1 base at J, with 12 bases between. Here the CDR3 DNA reads TGTGCCAGCAGAGGACAGCCGGCGAACACTGAAGCTTTCTTT. It encodes CASRGQPANTEAFF. The whole variable domain, filled in from reference TRBV11-3 and TRBJ1-1, reads EAGVVQSPRYKIIEKKQPVAFWCNPISGHNTLYWYLQNLGQGPELLIRYENEEAVDDSQLPKDRFSAERLKGVDSTLKIQPAELGDSAVYLCASRGQPANTEAFFGQGTRLTVV.

The J gene is TRBJ2-7, the V gene TRBV18; TRBD1 agrees at 7 bases. This CDR3 region has 14 residues. Germline trimming cut 3 bases from V and 3 bases from J; bases unmatched to any gene: 5. From germline, CDR1 is KGHSH and CDR2 LQKENI. The CDR3 region has the DNA TGTGCCAGCTCACCTTCAAGGACAGGCTACGAGCAGTACTTC. It is translated as CASSPSRTGYEQYF.

The sample holds one count of this clone. This chain uses TRBV20-1 with TRBJ2-7; D gene ambiguous. V was clipped by 2 bases and J by 3 bases, with 5 bases between them. CDR3 length: 11 residues. From germline, CDR1 is DFQATT and CDR2 SNEGSKA (reference sequence). The DNA of the CDR3 is TGCAGTGCTAGATTGCGCTACGAGCAGTACTTC. This encodes CSARLRYEQYF.

Written as DNA, the CDR3 is TGTGCCAGCAGCCAAGATGAAGAGGTAATTGAAAACACCATATATTTT. Translated, it gives CASSQDEEVIENTIYF. The chain uses TRBV3-1 (or the pseudogene TRBV3-2) and TRBJ1-3; D gene ambiguous. CDR1 is LGHDT and CDR2 is YNNKEL in the germline V gene (reference sequence). The CDR3 runs 16 residues. V lost 0 bases, J lost 6 bases, and 15 bases lay in between.